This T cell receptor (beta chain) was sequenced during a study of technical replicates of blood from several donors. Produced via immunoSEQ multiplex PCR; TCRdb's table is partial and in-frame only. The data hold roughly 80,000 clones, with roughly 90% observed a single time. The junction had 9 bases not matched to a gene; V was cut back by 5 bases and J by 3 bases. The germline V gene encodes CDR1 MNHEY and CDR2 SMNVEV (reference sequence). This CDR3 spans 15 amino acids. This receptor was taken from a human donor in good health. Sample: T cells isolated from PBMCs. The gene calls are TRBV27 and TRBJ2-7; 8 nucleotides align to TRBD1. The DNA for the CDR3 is TGTGCCAGCAGTAACCTCGGGGACAGGAACTACGAGCAGTACTTC. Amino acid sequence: CASSNLGDRNYEQYF.